This T cell receptor beta chain was sequenced for a study of human T cells and chemical hapten exposure. Study as a whole: Patch tests applied 0.01% DPC to the upper back and were scored after 6 days. Chiefly female patients presented with alopecia areata, totalis or universalis.

Described time point: patch test 1, 2 weeks after DPC sensitization. The treatment was: therapeutic diphenylcyclopropenone sensitization with weekly scalp DPC. TCRdb recomputed calls from the RACE reads with MiXCR, one row per CDR3 protein. Of about 99,000 distinct CDR3 sequences in the sample, under 15% were seen once. From germline, CDR1 is SGHTA and CDR2 FQGNSA. The CDR3 is 13 amino acids. Unmatched junction bases numbered 12, after V lost 5 bases and J lost 16 bases. This rearrangement joins TRBV7-2 to TRBJ2-1, with TRBD2 identical over 9 bases. The TCR comes from a middle-aged woman with alopecia areata. Some clones in this sample may be carry-over from other donors' samples. Sequences were derived from whole blood, sampled in connection with sensitization to the hapten diphenylcyclopropenone (DPC). The CDR3 region has the DNA TGTGCCAGCAGCCCGGGGCGGGAGGGCCCCCCCTTCTTC. Amino acid sequence: CASSPGREGPPFF.